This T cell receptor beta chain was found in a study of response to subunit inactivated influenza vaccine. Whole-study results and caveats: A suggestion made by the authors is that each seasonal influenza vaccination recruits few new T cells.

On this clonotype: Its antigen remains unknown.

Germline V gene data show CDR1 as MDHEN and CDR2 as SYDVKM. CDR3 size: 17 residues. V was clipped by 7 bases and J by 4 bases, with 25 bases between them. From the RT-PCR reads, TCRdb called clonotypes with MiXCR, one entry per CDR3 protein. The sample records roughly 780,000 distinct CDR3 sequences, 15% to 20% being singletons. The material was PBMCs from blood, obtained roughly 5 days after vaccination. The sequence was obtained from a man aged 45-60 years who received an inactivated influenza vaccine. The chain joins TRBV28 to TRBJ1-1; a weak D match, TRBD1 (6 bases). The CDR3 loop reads CASTPVGQGWRSTEAFF. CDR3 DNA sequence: TGTGCCAGCACCCCGGTGGGGCAGGGGTGGAGGAGCACTGAAGCTTTCTTT.